This note documents a single T cell receptor (beta chain) sequence. TCRdb used MiXCR to reprocess the RT-PCR reads, holding one entry per CDR3 protein. In the table there are about 650,000 distinct CDR3 sequences, less than 20% of which are singletons. Trimming took 0 bases from V and 4 from J, leaving 12 bases between them. Germline V CDR1 and CDR2: MGHRA, YSYEKL. This CDR3 spans 15 amino acids. The data originate from a study of response to subunit inactivated influenza vaccine. The sequencing here drew on PBMCs from blood, taken approximately 12 days after vaccination. This chain connects TRBV4-1 to TRBJ1-2; D possibly corresponds to TRBD1 (6 bases). The sequence was obtained from a man in his forties or fifties who received an inactivated influenza vaccine. CDR3 in amino acids: CASSQEGGRTYGYTF. In DNA, the CDR3 is TGCGCCAGCAGCCAAGAAGGGGGGAGAACCTATGGCTACACCTTC.